This T cell receptor beta chain was found in a study of cytomegalovirus exposure and HLA in healthy donors. Study observations and caveats: Altogether, about 160 TCR beta chains were recorded as cytomegalovirus-associated. Most TCRs appeared rarely, but some public TCRs recurred in many donors. Reports showed the classifier diagnosing cytomegalovirus status with high specificity and sensitivity.

In this sample, this clone turned up a few times. The antigen remains undetermined. CDR1 is MNHEY and CDR2 is SVGAGI in the germline V gene. After removal of 6 bases from V and 1 base from J, the junction contained 1 base not matched to a gene. This CDR3 has 14 amino acids. Each donor's status was that of a healthy bone marrow donor. PCR amplification relied on 60 Vbeta primers (plus 13 Jbeta primers). Profiling relied on immunoSEQ multiplex PCR, and the TCRdb table lists in-frame clones only, not all of them. Of 95,000 to 100,000 clones detected, roughly 79% appear once; the ten largest clones hold around 4.4%.

What was sequenced was PBMCs. The V call is TRBV6-5, the J call TRBJ2-7, with TRBD2 identical over 12 bases. The origin of this receptor is a man aged 35-49 years in good health and CMV-seronegative. The CDR3 protein is CASRLAGGSYEQYF. The DNA for the CDR3 is TGTGCCAGCAGGCTAGCGGGGGGGTCCTACGAGCAGTACTTC.